This T cell receptor (beta chain) was captured in a study of patients and donors after allogeneic stem cell transplantation. TCRdb independently ran MiXCR on the RT-PCR reads; one entry per CDR3 protein. This repertoire shows approximately 250,000 distinct CDR3 sequences, approximately 14% found once; its top ten account for around 10%. The sequence came from a human donor who was either an allogeneic HSCT recipient or a stem cell or donor lymphocyte infusion donor (not recorded which). It is not recorded whose cells these are; they may come from a transplant donor. The source material was blood, either unsorted or a sorted T cell fraction (not recorded which).

In nucleotides, the CDR3 is TGTGCCAGCAGGAGCTTCGGACAGGGGGCGCGGGAGACCCAGTACTTC. Translated: CASRSFGQGARETQYF. The chain combines TRBV27 with TRBJ2-5, with TRBD1 matching 11 bases. This CDR3 has 16 amino acids. J gave up 5 bases and V 6 bases, and 11 bases lay outside the gene matches. CDR1 and CDR2 (germline): MNHEY, SMNVEV (reference sequence).